This T cell receptor (beta chain) was observed in a study of cytomegalovirus exposure and HLA in healthy donors. As for the study in general: Within an early data release were 85 million or so unique TCRs drawn from HLA-typed donors. General observations from the study: In an earlier analysis, in under 700 donors, most V segments appeared productive either ~90% or ~30% of the time. An assumption of roughly uniform sequencing depth across donors underlay the presence/absence analyses.

Turning to this clone: The antigen remains unidentified.

Researchers ran the PCR with 60 Vbeta and 13 Jbeta primers. Profiled with immunoSEQ multiplex PCR; TCRdb holds only in-frame clones, not every one. Altogether 150,000 to 200,000 clones are present, roughly 78% being singletons, with the ten largest covering around 13%. The receptor comes from a woman in her forties or fifties in good health and CMV-seropositive. The specimen sequenced was PBMCs.

The CDR3 protein is CASSFGEMNTGELFF. Written as DNA, the CDR3 is TGCGCCAGCAGCTTCGGGGAAATGAACACCGGGGAGCTGTTTTTT. The chain is built from TRBV5-1 and TRBJ2-2; TRBD2 is a possible D gene (5 bases). There are 15 residues in the CDR3. The V gene lost 2 bases and the J gene lost 1 base, with 9 bases spanning the gap. Germline V gives CDR1 SGHRS, CDR2 YFSETQ.